These 16 T cell receptor beta chains share one sample of origin, sequenced in a study of ipilimumab plus nivolumab after autologous stem cell transplantation. TCRdb keeps only in-frame clones here, not all; method: immunoSEQ multiplex PCR. The top ten hold around 2% of the sample, which has tens of thousands of clones, approximately 83% seen once. The specimen comprised PBMCs, sampled in a trial of ipilimumab plus nivolumab as post-transplant consolidation. These receptors were taken from a male donor with diffuse large B-cell lymphoma.

The CDR3 protein is CASSFPPGQGRTEAFF. CDR3 in DNA: TGTGCCAGCAGCTTTCCTCCCGGACAGGGGAGAACTGAAGCTTTCTTT. The J gene is TRBJ1-1, the V gene TRBV11-2; 9 nucleotides align to TRBD1. This CDR3 region has 16 residues. Germline CDR1 and CDR2: SGHAT and FQNNGV. J was trimmed by 5 bases and V by 3 bases; bases with no gene match: 10.

V and J are TRBV5-1 and TRBJ2-1, with TRBD1 matching over 9 bases. This CDR3 region has 16 residues. Germline assignment: CDR1 SGHRS and CDR2 YFSETQ. V lost 4 bases and J lost 7; bases outside the gene matches: 12. CDR3 amino acids: CASSLDGQGIKNEQFF. The CDR3 bases are TGCGCCAGCAGCCTAGATGGACAGGGGATAAAGAATGAGCAGTTCTTC. Filled out from reference TRBV5-1 and TRBJ2-1, the complete variable domain reads KAGVTQTPRYLIKTRGQQVTLSCSPISGHRSVSWYQQTPGQGLQFLFEYFSETQRNKGNFPGRFSGRQFSNSRSEMNVSTLELGDSALYLCASSLDGQGIKNEQFFGPGTRLTVL.

As regards this clone: A read error may explain this, as a much larger clone is one base away. The V and J genes are TRBV10-2 and TRBJ1-2; D unclear. Between the trimmed V and J ends, which lost 3 bases and 5 bases, there was a span of 4 bases. Germline V gene sequence: CDR1 WSHSY, CDR2 SAAADI. The CDR3 sequence is 11 residues long. The CDR3 protein is CASSDGYGYTF. CDR3 bases: TGCGCCAGCAGTGATGGTTATGGCTACACCTTC.

This clone has more than one count but fewer than ten. The V gene is TRBV10-1, the J gene TRBJ1-1; maybe TRBD1 (5 bases). Germline V gene lookup returns CDR1 WNHNN and CDR2 SYGVQD (reference sequence). CDR3 length equals 13 residues. Trimming removed 5 bases from V and 0 bases from J, with 7 bases in between. In DNA, the CDR3 is TGCGCCAGCAGTCAGGGTTTGAACACTGAAGCTTTCTTT. It yields the protein CASSQGLNTEAFF.

The CDR3 loop is CASSFPSGGGTEETQYF. Written as DNA, the CDR3 is TGTGCCAGCAGCTTCCCTAGCGGGGGGGGAACAGAAGAGACCCAGTACTTC. The chain links TRBV7-8 to TRBJ2-5; 12 nucleotides agree with TRBD2. V lost 3 bases, J lost 3 bases, and 8 bases stayed unmatched. This CDR3 has 17 amino acids. Germline V lookup: CDR1 SGHVS, CDR2 FQNEAQ.

The chain has TRBV5-1 and TRBJ1-6; weak D call: TRBD1 (5 bases). Germline V gene data show CDR1 as SGHRS and CDR2 as YFSETQ. The CDR3 is 16 residues long. The V and J ends lost 0 bases and 10 bases respectively, with 17 bases between them. This CDR3 reads CASSLVYQGLGSPLHF. The CDR3 DNA is TGCGCCAGCAGCTTGGTTTACCAGGGTTTAGGGTCACCCCTCCACTTT. Full variable domain (remainder filled in from reference TRBV5-1 and TRBJ1-6): KAGVTQTPRYLIKTRGQQVTLSCSPISGHRSVSWYQQTPGQGLQFLFEYFSETQRNKGNFPGRFSGRQFSNSRSEMNVSTLELGDSALYLCASSLVYQGLGSPLHFGNGTRLTVT.

The chain carries TRBV28 and TRBJ1-6; the D is unclear. Trimming took off 10 bases at V and 1 base at J, with 14 bases between the two ends. The V gene's germline CDR1 is MDHEN and CDR2 SYDVKM. The CDR3 runs 15 residues. The CDR3: CATGELSSYNSPLHF. In DNA form, the CDR3 reads TGTGCCACCGGGGAATTGAGTTCCTATAATTCACCCCTCCACTTT. The full variable domain, completed using reference TRBV28 and TRBJ1-6, is DVKVTQSSRYLVKRTGEKVFLECVQDMDHENMFWYRQDPGLGLRLIYFSYDVKMKEKGDIPEGYSVSREKKERFSLILESASTNQTSMYLCATGELSSYNSPLHFGNGTRLTVT.

The chain uses TRBV10-3 and TRBJ2-7; TRBD2 is a possible D gene (5 bases). This CDR3 comprises 14 residues. The germline V gene has CDR1 ENHRY and CDR2 SYGVKD. Trimming took off 0 bases at V and 3 bases at J, with 9 bases between the two ends. The CDR3 DNA sequence: TGTGCCATCAGTGAGTCGGCAGCGGACTACGAGCAGTACTTC. This translates into CAISESAADYEQYF.

The chain is built from TRBV7-9 and TRBJ2-2; TRBD2 agrees at 7 bases. Germline trimming cut 6 bases from V and 7 bases from J; bases unmatched to any gene: 8. CDR3 size: 14 residues. The germline gives CDR1 SEHNR, CDR2 FQNEAQ (reference sequence). The CDR3 loop reads CASRGGGGFGELFF. CDR3 coding DNA: TGTGCCAGCAGAGGTGGCGGGGGTTTCGGGGAGCTGTTTTTT.

This chain uses TRBV29-1 with TRBJ1-5; D gene uncertain. Germline V gives CDR1 SQVTM, CDR2 ANQGSEA. This CDR3 has 12 amino acids. V was trimmed by 4 bases and J by 0 bases, leaving 4 bases between them. The CDR3 loop is CSVGGSNQPQHF. The CDR3 DNA is TGCAGCGTTGGCGGTAGCAATCAGCCCCAGCATTTT.

The chain is built from TRBV10-2 and TRBJ1-2; 7 bases align to TRBD1. Trimming at V came to 3 bases and at J to 1 base, leaving 5 bases not matched to a gene. CDR1 is WSHSY and CDR2 is SAAADI in the germline V gene. This CDR3 contains 15 residues. CDR3 sequence (DNA): TGCGCCAGCAGTGACTCGGGACAGAGTAACTATGGCTACACCTTC. It translates to CASSDSGQSNYGYTF.

The CDR3 protein is CASSSWTDRVLGQFF. Written as DNA, the CDR3 is TGTGCCAGCAGCTCCTGGACCGACAGGGTCCTCGGTCAGTTCTTC. The genes are TRBV5-4 and TRBJ2-1; 7 bases fit TRBD1. Per the germline V gene, CDR1 is SGHNT and CDR2 is YYREEE (reference sequence). V shed 3 bases, J shed 13 bases, and the junction held 16 bases outside the gene matches. The CDR3 totals 15 residues.

This chain links TRBV6-1 with TRBJ1-4; 8 positions match TRBD1. CDR3 length: 15 amino acids. V was pared by 4 bases and J by 3 bases, with 4 bases of the junction left unmatched. Germline V gene sequence: CDR1 MNHNS, CDR2 SASEGT. CDR3 nucleotides: TGTGCCAGCAGTGGTGGACAGGGCGCTAATGAAAAACTGTTTTTT. The encoded protein is CASSGGQGANEKLFF.

This chain connects TRBV7-9 to TRBJ2-2; D is possibly TRBD1 or TRBD2 (6 bases each). The germline CDR1 and CDR2 sequences are SEHNR and FQNEAQ (reference sequence). Trimming pared 6 bases from V and 7 bases from J, leaving 12 bases between. This CDR3 is 13 amino acids long. CDR3 region: CASRQGSGGELFF. CDR3 DNA sequence: TGTGCCAGCAGACAGGGTAGCGGCGGGGAGCTGTTTTTT.

The chain joins TRBV6-5 to TRBJ1-4, with D uncertain. This CDR3 is built from 13 residues. CDR1 and CDR2 from the germline V gene are MNHEY and SVGAGI. V lost 8 bases and J 0 bases, leaving 7 bases between the germline ends. CDR3 sequence: CASGRSTNEKLFF. As DNA, the CDR3 is TGTGCCAGCGGGCGCTCAACTAATGAAAAACTGTTTTTT.

The chain uses TRBV5-1 and TRBJ1-6; D not certain. Trimming stripped 0 bases from V and 10 bases from J, with 14 bases between. The CDR3 spans 15 residues. CDR1 SGHRS and CDR2 YFSETQ come from the germline V gene. CDR3 protein: CASSLAGEESSPLHF. The DNA of the CDR3 is TGCGCCAGCAGCTTGGCCGGGGAAGAGAGCTCACCCCTCCACTTT.